One TCR beta chain is described in this entry. With 4 bases clipped from V and 7 bases from J, the junction kept 12 bases outside the gene matches. The CDR3 covers 16 residues. In germline, CDR1 is SGHNT, CDR2 YYREEE (reference sequence). Data came from immunoSEQ multiplex PCR; TCRdb stores just in-frame clones and leaves some out. In the table there are about 59,000 clones, 80% of which are singletons. The data originate from a study of T cells in tumors after PD-1 blockade. The chain has TRBV5-4 and TRBJ2-1; 9 nucleotides match TRBD2. This receptor was obtained from a human donor with basal cell carcinoma. The source was PBMCs, collected before anti-PD-1 treatment. CDR3 sequence reads: CASSLGRGGILNEQFF. For the CDR3, the DNA is TGTGCCAGCAGCCTGGGGCGGGGGGGTATCCTAAATGAGCAGTTCTTC.